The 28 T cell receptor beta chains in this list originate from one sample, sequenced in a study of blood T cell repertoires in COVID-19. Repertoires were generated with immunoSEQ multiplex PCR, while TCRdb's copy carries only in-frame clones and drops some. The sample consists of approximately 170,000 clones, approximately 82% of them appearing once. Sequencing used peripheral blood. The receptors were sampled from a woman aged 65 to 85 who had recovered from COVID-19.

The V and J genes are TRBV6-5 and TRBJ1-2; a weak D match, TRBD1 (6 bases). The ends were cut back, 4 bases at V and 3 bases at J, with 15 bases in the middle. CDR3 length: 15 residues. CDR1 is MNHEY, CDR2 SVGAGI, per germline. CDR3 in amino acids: CASSSRPTGHYGYTF. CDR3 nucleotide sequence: TGTGCCAGCAGTTCCCGCCCTACAGGGCACTATGGCTACACCTTC.

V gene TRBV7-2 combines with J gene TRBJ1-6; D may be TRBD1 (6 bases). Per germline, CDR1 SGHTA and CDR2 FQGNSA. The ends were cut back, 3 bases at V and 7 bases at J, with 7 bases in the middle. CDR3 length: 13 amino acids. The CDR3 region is CASSFQGNSPLHF. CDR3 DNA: TGTGCCAGCAGCTTCCAGGGGAATTCACCCCTCCACTTT.

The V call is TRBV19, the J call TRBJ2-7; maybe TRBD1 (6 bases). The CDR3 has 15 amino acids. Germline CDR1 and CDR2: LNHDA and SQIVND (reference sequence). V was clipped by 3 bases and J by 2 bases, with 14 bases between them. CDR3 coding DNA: TGTGCCAGTAGTATGGGGCAGAGGGGGACCTACGAGCAGTACTTC. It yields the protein CASSMGQRGTYEQYF.

CDR3 bases: TGTGCCAGCAGCTTGGGCAGGGGCGAGACCCAGTACTTC. Translation gives CASSLGRGETQYF. This sequence joins TRBV5-4 and TRBJ2-5; TRBD1 might be the D (6 bases). V was clipped by 0 bases and J by 5 bases, with 8 bases between them. Germline V gene lookup returns CDR1 SGHNT and CDR2 YYREEE (reference sequence). There are 13 residues in the CDR3.

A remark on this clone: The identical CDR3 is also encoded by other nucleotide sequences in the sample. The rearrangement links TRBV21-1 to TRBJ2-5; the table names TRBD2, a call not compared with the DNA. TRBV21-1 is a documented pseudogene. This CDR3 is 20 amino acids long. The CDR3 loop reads CASSKTQGLAGGRPGETQYF. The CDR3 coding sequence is TGTGCCAGCAGCAAAACCCAGGGACTAGCGGGGGGCCGTCCGGGGGAGACCCAGTACTTC.

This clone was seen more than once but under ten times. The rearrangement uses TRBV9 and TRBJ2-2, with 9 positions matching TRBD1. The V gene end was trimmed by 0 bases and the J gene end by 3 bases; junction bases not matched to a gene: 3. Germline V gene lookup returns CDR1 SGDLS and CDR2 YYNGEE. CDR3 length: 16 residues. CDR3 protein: CASSVVWDRDTGELFF. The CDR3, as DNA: TGTGCCAGCAGCGTAGTCTGGGACAGGGACACCGGGGAGCTGTTTTTT. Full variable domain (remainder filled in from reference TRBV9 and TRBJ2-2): DSGVTQTPKHLITATGQRVTLRCSPRSGDLSVYWYQQSLDQGLQFLIQYYNGEERAKGNILERFSAQQFPDLHSELNLSSLELGDSALYFCASSVVWDRDTGELFFGEGSRLTVL.

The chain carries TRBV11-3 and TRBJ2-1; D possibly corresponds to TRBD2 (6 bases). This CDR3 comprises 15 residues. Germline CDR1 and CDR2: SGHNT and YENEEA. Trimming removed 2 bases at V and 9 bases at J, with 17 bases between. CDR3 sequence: CASSLSGRVGGEQFF. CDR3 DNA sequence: TGTGCCAGCAGCTTATCGGGCAGGGTGGGGGGTGAGCAGTTCTTC.

CDR3 region: CASSPDWPTYYEQYF. CDR3 coding DNA: TGTGCCAGTAGTCCTGACTGGCCGACCTACTACGAGCAGTACTTC. The chain has TRBV19 and TRBJ2-7; D is unclear. The CDR3 is made up of 15 amino acids. V was shortened by 5 bases and J by 3 bases, with 17 bases between the two germline ends. Germline loops: CDR1 LNHDA, CDR2 SQIVND (reference sequence).

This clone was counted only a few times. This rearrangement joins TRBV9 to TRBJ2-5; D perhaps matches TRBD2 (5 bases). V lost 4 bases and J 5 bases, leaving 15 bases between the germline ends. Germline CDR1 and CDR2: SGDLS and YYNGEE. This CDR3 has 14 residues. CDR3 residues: CASSLHGVGETQYF. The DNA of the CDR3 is TGTGCCAGCAGCCTCCACGGGGTTGGGGAGACCCAGTACTTC. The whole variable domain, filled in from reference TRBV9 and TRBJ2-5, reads DSGVTQTPKHLITATGQRVTLRCSPRSGDLSVYWYQQSLDQGLQFLIQYYNGEERAKGNILERFSAQQFPDLHSELNLSSLELGDSALYFCASSLHGVGETQYFGPGTRLLVL.

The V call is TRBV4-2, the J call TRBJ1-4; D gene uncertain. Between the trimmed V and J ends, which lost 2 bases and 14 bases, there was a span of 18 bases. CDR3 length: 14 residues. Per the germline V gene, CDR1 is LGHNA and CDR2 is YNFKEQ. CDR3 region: CASSQLLTEAGLFF. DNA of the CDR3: TGTGCCAGCAGCCAACTCCTCACCGAGGCGGGGCTGTTTTTT.

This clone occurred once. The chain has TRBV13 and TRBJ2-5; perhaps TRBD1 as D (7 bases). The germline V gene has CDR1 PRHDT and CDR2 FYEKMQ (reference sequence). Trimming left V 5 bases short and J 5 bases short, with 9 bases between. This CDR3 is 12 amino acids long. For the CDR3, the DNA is TGTGCCAGCAGCCCAGGGGGGGAGACCCAGTACTTC. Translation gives CASSPGGETQYF.

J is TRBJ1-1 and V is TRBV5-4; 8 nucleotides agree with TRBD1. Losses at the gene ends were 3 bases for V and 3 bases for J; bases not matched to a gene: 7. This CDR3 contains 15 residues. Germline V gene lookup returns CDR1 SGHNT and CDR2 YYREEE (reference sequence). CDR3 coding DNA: TGTGCCAGCAGCTCCGCAGGGGGCGGAGACACTGAAGCTTTCTTT. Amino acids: CASSSAGGGDTEAFF.

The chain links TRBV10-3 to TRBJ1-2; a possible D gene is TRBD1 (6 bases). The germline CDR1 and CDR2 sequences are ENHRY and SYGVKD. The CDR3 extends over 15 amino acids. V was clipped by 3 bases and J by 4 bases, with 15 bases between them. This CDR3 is CAISDGGGEVYGYTF. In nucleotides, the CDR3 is TGTGCCATCAGTGATGGGGGGGGCGAGGTCTATGGCTACACCTTC.

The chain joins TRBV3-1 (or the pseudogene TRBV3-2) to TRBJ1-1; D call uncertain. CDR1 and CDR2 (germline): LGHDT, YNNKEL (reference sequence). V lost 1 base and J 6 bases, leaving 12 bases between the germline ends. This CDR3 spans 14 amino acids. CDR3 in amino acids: CASSQVLGYAEAFF. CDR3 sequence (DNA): TGTGCCAGCAGCCAAGTACTCGGGTACGCTGAAGCTTTCTTT.

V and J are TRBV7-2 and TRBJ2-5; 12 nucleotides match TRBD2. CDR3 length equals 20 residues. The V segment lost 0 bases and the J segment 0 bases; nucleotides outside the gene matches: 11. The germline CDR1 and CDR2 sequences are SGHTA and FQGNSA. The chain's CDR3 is CASSLAGLAGAGGYQETQYF. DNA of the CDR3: TGTGCCAGCAGCTTAGCGGGACTAGCGGGTGCGGGGGGGTACCAAGAGACCCAGTACTTC.

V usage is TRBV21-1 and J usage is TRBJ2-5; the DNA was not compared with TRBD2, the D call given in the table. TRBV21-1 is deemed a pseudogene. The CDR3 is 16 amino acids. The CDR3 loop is CASTRPAGPCWETQYF. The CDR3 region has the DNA TGTGCCAGCACCCGTCCTGCGGGACCCTGCTGGGAGACCCAGTACTTC.

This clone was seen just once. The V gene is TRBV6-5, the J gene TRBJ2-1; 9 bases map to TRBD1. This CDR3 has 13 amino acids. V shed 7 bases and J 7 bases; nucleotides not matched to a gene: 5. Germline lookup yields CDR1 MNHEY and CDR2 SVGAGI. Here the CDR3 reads CASTPDRGNEQFF. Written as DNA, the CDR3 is TGTGCCAGCACCCCAGACAGGGGGAATGAGCAGTTCTTC.

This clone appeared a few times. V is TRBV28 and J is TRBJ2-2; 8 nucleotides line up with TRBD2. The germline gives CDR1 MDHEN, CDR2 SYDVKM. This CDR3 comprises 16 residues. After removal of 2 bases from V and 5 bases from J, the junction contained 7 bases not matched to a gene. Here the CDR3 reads CASSLVGRGGTGELFF. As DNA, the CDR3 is TGTGCCAGCAGTTTAGTCGGGAGGGGCGGAACCGGGGAGCTGTTTTTT.

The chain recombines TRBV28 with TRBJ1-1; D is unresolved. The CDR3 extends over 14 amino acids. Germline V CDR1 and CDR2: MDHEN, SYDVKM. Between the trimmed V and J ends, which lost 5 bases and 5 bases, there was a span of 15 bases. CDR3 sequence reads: CASSPGGRGTEAFF. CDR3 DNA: TGTGCCAGCAGTCCCGGAGGGCGCGGGACTGAAGCTTTCTTT.

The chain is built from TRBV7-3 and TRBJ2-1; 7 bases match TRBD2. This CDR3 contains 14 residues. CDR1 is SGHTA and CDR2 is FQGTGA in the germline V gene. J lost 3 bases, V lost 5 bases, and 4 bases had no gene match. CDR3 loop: CASSATSDYNEQFF. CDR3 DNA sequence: TGTGCCAGCAGCGCCACTAGCGACTACAATGAGCAGTTCTTC.

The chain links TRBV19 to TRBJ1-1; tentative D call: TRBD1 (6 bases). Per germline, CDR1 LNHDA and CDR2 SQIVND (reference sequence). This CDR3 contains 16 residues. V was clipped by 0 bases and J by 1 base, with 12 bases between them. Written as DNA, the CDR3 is TGTGCCAGTAGTATAGATCTAGGGACACCGAACACTGAAGCTTTCTTT. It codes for CASSIDLGTPNTEAFF.

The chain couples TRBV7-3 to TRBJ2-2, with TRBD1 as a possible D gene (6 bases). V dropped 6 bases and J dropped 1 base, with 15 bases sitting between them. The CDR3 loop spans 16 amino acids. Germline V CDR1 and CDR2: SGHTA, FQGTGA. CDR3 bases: TGTGCCAGCAGTCCACAGGGAACCCGGAACACCGGGGAGCTGTTTTTT. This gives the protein CASSPQGTRNTGELFF.

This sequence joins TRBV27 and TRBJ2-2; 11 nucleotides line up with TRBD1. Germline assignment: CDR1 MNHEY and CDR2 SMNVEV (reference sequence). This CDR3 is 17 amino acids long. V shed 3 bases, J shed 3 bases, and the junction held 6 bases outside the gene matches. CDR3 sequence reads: CASSLKRDRGYTGELFF. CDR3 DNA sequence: TGTGCCAGCAGTTTGAAAAGGGACAGGGGGTACACCGGGGAGCTGTTTTTT.

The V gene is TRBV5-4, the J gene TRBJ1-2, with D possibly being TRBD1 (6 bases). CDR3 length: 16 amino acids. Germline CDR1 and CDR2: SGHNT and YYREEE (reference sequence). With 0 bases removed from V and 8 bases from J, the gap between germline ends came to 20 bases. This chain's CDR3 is CASSLARGTYPRGYTF. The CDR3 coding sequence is TGTGCCAGCAGCTTGGCTAGGGGGACATATCCAAGGGGCTACACCTTC.

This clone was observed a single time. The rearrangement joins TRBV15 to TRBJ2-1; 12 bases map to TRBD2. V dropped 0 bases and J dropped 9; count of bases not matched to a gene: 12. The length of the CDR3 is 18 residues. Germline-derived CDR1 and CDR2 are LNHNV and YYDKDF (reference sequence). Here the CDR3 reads CATSRDRTSGTGVGEQFF. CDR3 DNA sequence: TGTGCCACCAGCAGAGACCGGACTAGCGGGACAGGGGTGGGTGAGCAGTTCTTC.

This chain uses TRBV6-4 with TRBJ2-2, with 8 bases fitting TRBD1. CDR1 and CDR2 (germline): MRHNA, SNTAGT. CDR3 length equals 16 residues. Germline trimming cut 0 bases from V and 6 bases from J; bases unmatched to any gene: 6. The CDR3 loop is CASSDSGQGAAGELFF. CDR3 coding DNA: TGTGCCAGCAGTGACTCGGGGCAGGGGGCCGCCGGGGAGCTGTTTTTT.

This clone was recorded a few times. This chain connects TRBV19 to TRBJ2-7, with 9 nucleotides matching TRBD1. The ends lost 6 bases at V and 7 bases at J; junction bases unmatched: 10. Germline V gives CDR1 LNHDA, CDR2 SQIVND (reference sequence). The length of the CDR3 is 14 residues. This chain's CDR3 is CASSHQAGTGEQYF. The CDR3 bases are TGTGCCAGTAGCCATCAGGCCGGGACAGGGGAGCAGTACTTC.

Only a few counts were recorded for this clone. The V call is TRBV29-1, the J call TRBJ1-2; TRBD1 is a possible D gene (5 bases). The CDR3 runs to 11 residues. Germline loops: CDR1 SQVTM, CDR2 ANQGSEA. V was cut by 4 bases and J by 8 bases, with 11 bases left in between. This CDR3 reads CSVGGAGGYTF. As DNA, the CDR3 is TGCAGCGTTGGTGGGGCCGGGGGCTACACCTTC. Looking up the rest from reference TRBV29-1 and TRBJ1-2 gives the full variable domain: SAVISQKPSRDICQRGTSLTIQCQVDSQVTMMFWYRQQPGQSLTLIATANQGSEATYESGFVIDKFPISRPNLTFSTLTVSNMSPEDSSIYLCSVGGAGGYTFGSGTRLTVV.